The sequence of this T cell receptor beta chain was determined in a study of identical twins. From the 5' RACE reads, TCRdb called clonotypes with MiXCR, one entry per CDR3 protein. The data contain just under 650,000 distinct CDR3 sequences, under 8.5% of them singletons. The V gene end was trimmed by 5 bases and the J gene end by 2 bases; junction bases not matched to a gene: 3. Germline CDR1 MDHEN, CDR2 SYDVKM. The CDR3 length is 13 residues. Separately, the same data were catalogued under a study of yellow fever vaccine responses in identical twins.

Sample: PBMCs. This receptor was taken from a woman between 18 and 29 years old in good health. This rearrangement joins TRBV28 to TRBJ2-7; TRBD1 agrees at 7 bases. The CDR3 is CASSIQGPYEQYF. The CDR3 bases are TGTGCCAGCAGTATACAGGGGCCCTACGAGCAGTACTTC. Full variable domain (missing parts from reference TRBV28 and TRBJ2-7): DVKVTQSSRYLVKRTGEKVFLECVQDMDHENMFWYRQDPGLGLRLIYFSYDVKMKEKGDIPEGYSVSREKKERFSLILESASTNQTSMYLCASSIQGPYEQYFGPGTRLTVT.